A single sample is the source of the 5 T cell receptor beta chains below, sequenced in a study of post-analysis software for immune sequencing data. Study results and limitations: TRBV5-6, TRBV5-1 and TRBV20-1 were among roughly 5 TRBV segments more frequent in patients than controls.

Sequencing libraries made from TCR beta cDNA carried unique molecular identifiers. MiXCR was run by TCRdb on the PCR reads, yielding one entry per CDR3 protein. The table records roughly 400,000 distinct CDR3 sequences, 30% to 40% of them present only once. What these receptors recognize is not known. Input material: blood. The source is a girl aged 2-9 years with multiple sclerosis.

The chain carries TRBV15 and TRBJ2-3, with D perhaps TRBD2 (6 bases). The CDR3 has 14 amino acids. V was shortened by 10 bases and J by 6 bases, with 20 bases between the two germline ends. Germline V gene data show CDR1 as LNHNV and CDR2 as YYDKDF (reference sequence). CDR3 region: CAIQPGGPSDTQYF. The CDR3 bases are TGTGCCATTCAGCCAGGAGGGCCATCGGATACGCAGTATTTT.

Notes on this clonotype: Germline and junction disagree at one end, which may indicate a read error. This rearrangement joins TRBV4-2 to TRBJ1-2; D perhaps matches TRBD1 (6 bases). The CDR3 runs to 15 residues. Germline V gene sequence: CDR1 LGHNA, CDR2 YNFKEQ. CDR3 residues: CASSQPGTTYYDYTF. Written as DNA, the CDR3 is TGTGCCAGCAGCCAGCCCGGGACAACCTACTATGACTACACCTTC.

This clonotype has more than one count but fewer than ten. The V call is TRBV7-3, the J call TRBJ1-6, with a weak D call TRBD1 (5 bases). V shed 2 bases and J shed 16 bases, with 15 bases lying between them. The CDR3 sequence is 13 residues long. Germline values: CDR1 SGHTA, CDR2 FQGTGA. CDR3 amino acids: CASSLEEGRRLHF. The CDR3 DNA is TGTGCCAGCAGCTTAGAGGAGGGGCGCAGACTCCACTTT.

This clonotype was seen a few times. The V and J genes are TRBV20-1 and TRBJ1-1, with no clear D. V lost 3 bases to trimming and J lost 1 base, with 9 bases between them. The CDR3 is 13 amino acids. Germline-derived CDR1 and CDR2 are DFQATT and SNEGSKA (reference sequence). This CDR3 reads CSARAGPNTEAFF. The DNA of the CDR3 is TGCAGTGCTAGGGCCGGACCGAACACTGAAGCTTTCTTT.

This clonotype showed up just a few times. The chain recombines TRBV7-9 with TRBJ2-5; possible D gene TRBD1, 7 bases. CDR1 is SEHNR and CDR2 is FQNEAQ in the germline V gene (reference sequence). The length of the CDR3 is 13 residues. Trimming cost V 5 bases and J 4 bases, with 11 bases left between them. The CDR3 region is CASSRGTVETQYF. CDR3 sequence (DNA): TGTGCCAGCAGCCGCGGGACAGTAGAGACCCAGTACTTC.